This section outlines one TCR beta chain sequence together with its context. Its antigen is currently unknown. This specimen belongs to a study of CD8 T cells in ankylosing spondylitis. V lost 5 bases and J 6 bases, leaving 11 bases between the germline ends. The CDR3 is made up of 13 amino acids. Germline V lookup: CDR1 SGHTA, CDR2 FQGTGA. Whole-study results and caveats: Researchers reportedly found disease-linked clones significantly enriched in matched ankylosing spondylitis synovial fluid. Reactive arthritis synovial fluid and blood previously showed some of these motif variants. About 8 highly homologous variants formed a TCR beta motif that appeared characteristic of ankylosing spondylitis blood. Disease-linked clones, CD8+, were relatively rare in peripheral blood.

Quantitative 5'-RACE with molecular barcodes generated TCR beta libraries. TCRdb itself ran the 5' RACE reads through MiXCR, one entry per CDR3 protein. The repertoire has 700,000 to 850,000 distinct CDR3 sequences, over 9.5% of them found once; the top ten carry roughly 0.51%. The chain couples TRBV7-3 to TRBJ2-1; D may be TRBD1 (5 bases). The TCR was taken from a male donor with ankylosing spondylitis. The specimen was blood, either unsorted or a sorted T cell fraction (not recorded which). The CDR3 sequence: CASSPDSPNEQFF. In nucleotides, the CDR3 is TGTGCCAGCAGCCCTGACAGCCCCAATGAGCAGTTCTTC.